This T cell receptor (beta chain) is drawn from a study of blood T cell dynamics during melanoma immunotherapy. Study-wide background: Standard first-line treatment here was pembrolizumab or nivolumab plus ipilimumab in metastatic melanoma.

Assay used: immunoSEQ multiplex PCR; TCRdb lists only in-frame clones, some missing. The sample has approximately 10,000 clones, about 88% seen once. Time point described: pre-treatment baseline. No patient had earlier systemic cancer treatment, concurrent immunosuppressants, or another active cancer. The CDR3 runs to 14 residues. Germline lookup yields CDR1 SGHVS and CDR2 FQNEAQ. V trimming: 5 bases; J trimming: 3 bases; junction bases outside the gene matches: 6. The sequences come from blood, collected from a patient treated with checkpoint blockade. The chain joins TRBV7-8 to TRBJ2-7; 8 bases match TRBD2. This receptor was identified in a human donor with melanoma. CDR3 nucleotide sequence: TGTGCCAGCAGCGAAGGACGGGGGGGCTACGAGCAGTACTTC. It specifies CASSEGRGGYEQYF.